Listed below are T cell receptor beta chains from one sample, sequenced in a study of blood T cell repertoires in COVID-19. Method: immunoSEQ multiplex PCR; TCRdb's copy keeps in-frame clones and lacks some. This table holds approximately 260,000 clones, 89% found once. The sequencing input was peripheral blood. Receptors were obtained from a woman in her thirties or forties who had recovered from COVID-19. Both conserved end residues are part of each CDR3. Each record gives: V gene, D gene, J gene, CDR3 DNA, CDR3 protein. D genes are given only for firm matches.

>TRBV4-3|TRBD2|TRBJ2-3
TGCGCCAGCAGCCAAGGGGAGGGTGGGGATACGCAGTATTTT
CASSQGEGGDTQYF
>TRBV4-2|.|TRBJ1-3
TGTGCCAGCAGCCCAGCGGGGAACGGCGTAAAGTTTCAACCCTCTGGAAACACCATATATTTT
CASSPAGNGVKFQPSGNTIYF
>TRBV7-8|TRBD1|TRBJ2-3
TGTGCCAGCAGCTTATACGGGACAGGGACGGAGCACACAGATACGCAGTATTTT
CASSLYGTGTEHTDTQYF
>TRBV4-2|.|TRBJ2-4
TGTGCCAGCAGCCAAGCCACAGGGCTAGCCAAAAACATTCAGTACTTC
CASSQATGLAKNIQYF
>TRBV7-9|TRBD2|TRBJ2-1
TGTGCCGGGGGACTAGCGGTATACAATGAGCAGTTCTTC
CAGGLAVYNEQFF
>TRBV19|.|TRBJ1-1
TGTGCCAGTAGTATCCCTACCGGGAGGGACACTGAAGCTTTCTTT
CASSIPTGRDTEAFF
>TRBV3-1/TRBV3-2|.|TRBJ2-2
TGTGCCAGCAGCCAATCCGGACTACCCCGCGGGGAGCTGTTTTTT
CASSQSGLPRGELFF
>TRBV4-1|.|TRBJ1-6
TGCGCCAGCAGCCAGTTTAATAATTCACCCCTCCACTTT
CASSQFNNSPLHF
>TRBV11-3|.|TRBJ2-1
TGTGCCAGCAGCGGAGCAGTTGAGCAGTTCTTC
CASSGAVEQFF
>TRBV5-1|.|TRBJ2-5
TGCGCCAGCAGCTTGGGGAGCTCCACAGGGCTTGGGGCCCAGTACTTC
CASSLGSSTGLGAQYF
>TRBV2|.|TRBJ2-6
TGTGCCAGCCGGGAAAAACACTCTGGGGCCAACGTCCTGACTTTC
CASREKHSGANVLTF